Below are 9 T cell receptor beta chains sequenced from a single sample in a study of T-cell reconstitution after alpha-beta-depleted transplantation in children. TCRbeta library preparation incorporated unique molecular identifiers. TCRdb re-called the PCR reads with MiXCR, one entry per CDR3 protein. The sample lists hundreds of thousands of distinct CDR3 sequences; around 12% were seen once. The sample here was PBMCs, taken before TCRalphabeta/CD19-depleted stem cell transplant. These receptors were obtained from a girl aged 2-10 years with congenital amegakaryocytic thrombocytopenia, due to receive a stem cell transplant.

This clonotype has a handful of counts. This chain links TRBV9 with TRBJ1-5; no clear D gene. CDR3 length: 14 amino acids. The germline V gene has CDR1 SGDLS and CDR2 YYNGEE. With 0 bases removed from V and 2 bases from J, the gap between germline ends came to 6 bases. CDR3 protein: CASSVEWGNQPQHF. The CDR3 DNA reads TGTGCCAGCAGCGTAGAGTGGGGCAATCAGCCCCAGCATTTT.

This clonotype was detected only a few times. The chain couples TRBV7-9 to TRBJ1-4; a possible D gene is TRBD1 (6 bases). Germline CDR1 is SEHNR and CDR2 is FQNEAQ (reference sequence). The CDR3 runs 13 residues. With 4 bases removed from V and 7 bases from J, the gap between germline ends came to 10 bases. The CDR3 region is CASSSGVSEKLFF. CDR3 sequence (DNA): TGTGCCAGCAGCTCAGGGGTGTCTGAAAAACTGTTTTTT.

The CDR3 nucleotides read TGCAGCGTTGGCGGATACGGCTCACTTACTAGCACAGATACGCAGTATTTT. Protein product: CSVGGYGSLTSTDTQYF. The rearrangement joins TRBV29-1 to TRBJ2-3; D is unresolved. Germline V gene data show CDR1 as SQVTM and CDR2 as ANQGSEA. The CDR3 contains 17 residues. The V and J ends lost 4 bases and 0 bases respectively, with 20 bases between them.

At least ten counts were recorded for this clonotype. V and J are TRBV7-8 and TRBJ2-1; 7 bases align to TRBD2. The length of the CDR3 is 14 residues. The ends lost 0 bases at V and 5 bases at J; junction bases unmatched: 1. CDR1 and CDR2 (germline): SGHVS, FQNEAQ. In DNA, the CDR3 is TGTGCCAGCAGCTTAGCGGGGGGGGACAATGAGCAGTTCTTC. It codes for CASSLAGGDNEQFF. Based on the CDR3 plus reference TRBV7-8 and TRBJ2-1, the full variable domain is GAGVSQSPRYKVAKRGQDVALRCDPISGHVSLFWYQQALGQGPEFLTYFQNEAQLDKSGLPSDRFFAERPEGSVSTLKIQRTQQEDSAVYLCASSLAGGDNEQFFGPGTRLTVL.

V gene TRBV11-2 combines with J gene TRBJ2-1; tentative D call: TRBD1 (6 bases). CDR1 is SGHAT and CDR2 is FQNNGV in the germline V gene. This CDR3 contains 13 residues. V was pared by 4 bases and J by 12 bases, with 16 bases between. CDR3 DNA sequence: TGTGCCAGCAGCTCCCACGGACAGTCAGGGCAGTTCTTC. It encodes CASSSHGQSGQFF.

This sequence joins TRBV20-1 and TRBJ1-1, with 8 nucleotides matching TRBD1. V dropped 3 bases and J dropped 1; count of bases not matched to a gene: 4. CDR1 is DFQATT, CDR2 SNEGSKA, per germline (reference sequence). CDR3 size: 14 residues. Here the CDR3 DNA reads TGCAGTGCTAGGCAGGGGGCGGCGAACACTGAAGCTTTCTTT. Its translation is CSARQGAANTEAFF.

This clonotype showed up just a few times. The CDR3 nucleotides are TGCGCCAGCAGCTTCGGTGGACTAGCGGGAGCTGGAGATACGCAGTATTTT. Amino acid sequence: CASSFGGLAGAGDTQYF. The chain couples TRBV5-1 to TRBJ2-3; TRBD2 aligns across 13 bases. This CDR3 is 17 amino acids long. Germline lookup yields CDR1 SGHRS and CDR2 YFSETQ. Unmatched junction bases numbered 8, after V lost 2 bases and J lost 5 bases.

This chain connects TRBV20-1 to TRBJ2-1; 8 nucleotides align to TRBD2. This CDR3 is built from 15 residues. With V trimmed by 3 bases and J by 2 bases, 6 bases remained unmatched. Germline assignment: CDR1 DFQATT and CDR2 SNEGSKA (reference sequence). The CDR3 sequence: CSASSSGGPYNEQFF. The CDR3 nucleotides are TGCAGTGCTAGTTCGAGCGGGGGCCCCTACAATGAGCAGTTCTTC.

The CDR3 DNA is TGTGCCATCAGTGAGATCTCGGAAGATACGCAGTATTTT. The encoded protein is CAISEISEDTQYF. The V and J genes are TRBV10-3 and TRBJ2-3; no definite D call. CDR3 size: 13 residues. Trimming shortened V by 2 bases and J by 5 bases, and 8 bases separated the two germline ends. The germline gives CDR1 ENHRY, CDR2 SYGVKD.